This TCR beta chain was found in a study of shared T cell receptors in the human thymus. This CDR3 is 17 amino acids long. V lost 2 bases, J lost 5 bases, and 21 bases lay in between. Germline assignment: CDR1 MNHEY and CDR2 SMNVEV (reference sequence). Measured with immunoSEQ multiplex PCR; TCRdb has only the in-frame clones, and not every one. Among more than 300,000 clones listed, 85% to 95% were seen once. The sample was thymocytes. The chain couples TRBV27 to TRBJ1-2; possible D gene TRBD1, 6 bases. This TCR was recovered from a human donor. CDR3 coding DNA: TGTGCCAGCAGTTTAAAGGGCTCAGGGGACGGGAAATATGGCTACACCTTC. Protein sequence: CASSLKGSGDGKYGYTF.